A single sample is the source of the 24 T cell receptor beta chains below, sequenced in a study of cytomegalovirus exposure and HLA in healthy donors. Both 60 Vbeta primers and 13 Jbeta primers went into the PCR. Clones were read by immunoSEQ multiplex PCR, and TCRdb kept only the in-frame ones, dropping some. The sample carries under 130,000 clones, roughly 69% recorded once. Sample: PBMCs. The receptor set was obtained from a man aged 50-59 years in good health and CMV-seropositive.

The CDR3 region has the DNA TGCGCCAGCAGCCAAGGAAGTCTGAGCGGGGGGGCAGGGGAGACCCAGTACTTC. It specifies CASSQGSLSGGAGETQYF. The V call is TRBV4-1, the J call TRBJ2-5, with 10 bases identical to TRBD2. After removal of 1 base from V and 5 bases from J, the junction contained 13 bases not matched to a gene. The germline V gene encodes CDR1 MGHRA and CDR2 YSYEKL. This CDR3 is built from 18 residues.

The rearrangement links TRBV19 to TRBJ2-7, with TRBD1 matching over 9 bases. The CDR3 loop spans 15 amino acids. The germline V gene has CDR1 LNHDA and CDR2 SQIVND (reference sequence). Trimming removed 1 base from V and 6 bases from J; junction bases left unmatched: 7. CDR3 coding DNA: TGTGCCAGTAGTATAGCTTCCGGGACAGGGTCCGAGCAGTACTTC. The encoded protein is CASSIASGTGSEQYF.

The rearrangement links TRBV5-4 to TRBJ2-2, with 9 bases aligning to TRBD1. CDR1 is SGHNT, CDR2 YYREEE, per germline (reference sequence). V lost 7 bases to trimming and J lost 6 bases; unmatched junction nucleotides: 16. The CDR3 spans 17 residues. The CDR3 sequence: CASSSDRGPFWAGELFF. The CDR3 nucleotides read TGTGCCAGCTCCTCGGACAGGGGCCCCTTCTGGGCCGGGGAGCTGTTTTTT.

Only a few counts were recorded for this clone. This chain connects TRBV28 to TRBJ2-3; TRBD2 might be the D (5 bases). CDR3 size: 14 residues. V gave up 4 bases and J gave up 11 bases, with 19 bases separating them. The V gene's germline CDR1 is MDHEN and CDR2 SYDVKM. The DNA for the CDR3 is TGTGCCAGCAGTTCCTCCGGAGGTAGACCCTTGCAGTATTTT. Its translation: CASSSSGGRPLQYF.

Turning to this clone: One junction end does not reproduce the germline sequence, and a read error may be involved. V is TRBV10-3 and J is TRBJ2-1, with D perhaps matching TRBD2 (5 bases). CDR1 and CDR2 (germline): ENHRY, SYGVKD. The CDR3 has 15 amino acids. CDR3: CAISEGGGSFNEQFF. CDR3 nucleotide sequence: TGTGCCATCAGTGAGGGCGGAGGCTCCTTCAATGAGCAGTTCTTC.

The chain has TRBV6-1 and TRBJ1-5, with D possibly matching TRBD1 (6 bases). V was pared by 11 bases and J by 9 bases, with 17 bases between. Germline V gives CDR1 MNHNS, CDR2 SASEGT. CDR3 size: 12 residues. Here the CDR3 DNA reads TGTGCCGGAAGGACAGCCCCGTGGCCCCAGCATTTT. It specifies CAGRTAPWPQHF.

The DNA for the CDR3 is TGTGCCAGTAGTCCCGACAGGAATCAGCCCCAGCATTTT. Its protein is CASSPDRNQPQHF. The chain recombines TRBV19 with TRBJ1-5; possible D gene TRBD1, 6 bases. V was shortened by 5 bases and J by 4 bases, with 9 bases between the two germline ends. This CDR3 spans 13 amino acids. In germline, CDR1 is LNHDA, CDR2 SQIVND (reference sequence).

This clone was picked up one time. The V call is TRBV5-1, the J call TRBJ1-1; tentative D call: TRBD1 (5 bases). The V end lost 0 bases, the J end lost 4 bases, and 13 bases lay between the germline ends. Germline CDR1 is SGHRS and CDR2 is YFSETQ. The CDR3 has 15 residues. The CDR3 bases are TGCGCCAGCAGCTTGGGGTTCGGGGGAAGCACTGAAGCTTTCTTT. Residues: CASSLGFGGSTEAFF.

This clone has only a few counts. The CDR3 DNA is TGTGCCAGCGCGGCGTCCGGACAGGGAGGCTACGAGCAGTACTTC. This sequence encodes CASAASGQGGYEQYF. J is TRBJ2-7 and V is TRBV2, with 8 bases that match TRBD1. With 8 bases clipped from V and 3 bases from J, the junction kept 12 bases outside the gene matches. The CDR3 spans 15 residues. Germline assignment: CDR1 SNHLY and CDR2 FYNNEI.

This rearrangement joins TRBV30 to TRBJ1-1; 7 bases match TRBD1. Trimming removed 3 bases from V and 6 bases from J; junction bases left unmatched: 7. The CDR3 extends over 13 amino acids. Germline CDR1 and CDR2: GTSNPN and SVGIG (reference sequence). CDR3 protein: CAWRPDRVAEAFF. DNA for the CDR3: TGTGCCTGGAGACCTGACAGGGTGGCTGAAGCTTTCTTT.

The genes are TRBV2 and TRBJ1-1; D remains unclear. Per germline, CDR1 SNHLY and CDR2 FYNNEI. CDR3 length equals 13 residues. Trimming left V 10 bases short and J 1 base short, with 13 bases between. The CDR3 coding sequence is TGTGCCACCTCGTTGGCACAGAACACTGAAGCTTTCTTT. Translated: CATSLAQNTEAFF. Filled out from reference TRBV2 and TRBJ1-1, the complete variable domain reads EPEVTQTPSHQVTQMGQEVILRCVPISNHLYFYWYRQILGQKVEFLVSFYNNEISEKSEIFDDQFSVERPDGSNFTLKIRSTKLEDSAMYFCATSLAQNTEAFFGQGTRLTVV.

CDR3 nucleotide sequence: TGTGCCAGCAGTTCCCAGGGGAATCAGCCCCAGCATTTT. Its protein product is CASSSQGNQPQHF. The genes are TRBV6-1 and TRBJ1-5; perhaps TRBD1 as D (6 bases). The germline V and J ends were trimmed by 5 bases and 4 bases, with 9 bases remaining between them. The germline V gene has CDR1 MNHNS and CDR2 SASEGT. The CDR3 length is 13 residues.

The chain couples TRBV19 to TRBJ1-1; 7 bases line up with TRBD1. Germline V lookup: CDR1 LNHDA, CDR2 SQIVND (reference sequence). Trimming cost V 3 bases and J 2 bases; bases outside gene matches: 3. CDR3 size: 14 residues. CDR3 sequence (DNA): TGTGCCAGTAGTATCGGGACAGCCAACACTGAAGCTTTCTTT. Residues: CASSIGTANTEAFF.

In its sample, this clone was seen a few times. The V call is TRBV7-9, the J call TRBJ1-4, with D uncertain. Germline CDR1 SEHNR, CDR2 FQNEAQ (reference sequence). The CDR3 spans 15 residues. V was clipped by 3 bases and J by 7 bases, with 15 bases between them. This CDR3 is CASSLSDNFIEKLFF. The CDR3 DNA is TGTGCCAGCAGCTTGTCTGACAATTTTATTGAAAAACTGTTTTTT.

This clone was seen just once. This sequence joins TRBV18 and TRBJ2-1; perhaps TRBD2 as D (7 bases). The germline CDR1 and CDR2 sequences are KGHSH and LQKENI. The CDR3 spans 18 residues. Deletions cut 0 bases from V and 0 bases from J, with 15 bases between. The chain's CDR3 is CASSPPRVGGGSYNEQFF. The CDR3, as DNA: TGTGCCAGCTCACCACCGAGGGTGGGAGGGGGCTCCTACAATGAGCAGTTCTTC.

This chain connects TRBV10-3 to TRBJ2-5, with 9 bases matching TRBD2. There are 15 residues in the CDR3. Germline CDR1 reads ENHRY; CDR2 reads SYGVKD. V shed 2 bases and J 4 bases; nucleotides not matched to a gene: 5. The CDR3 is CAISEGSGRRETQYF. The CDR3 bases are TGTGCCATCAGTGAGGGTAGCGGGAGACGAGAGACCCAGTACTTC.

This chain links TRBV2 with TRBJ1-1; 7 positions agree with TRBD1. The CDR3 spans 14 residues. Germline V gene data show CDR1 as SNHLY and CDR2 as FYNNEI. J lost 7 bases, V lost 4 bases, and 9 bases had no gene match. In nucleotides, the CDR3 is TGTGCCAGCAGTGGGGGACAGAATATATATGAAGCTTTCTTT. Its translation is CASSGGQNIYEAFF.

Turning to this clone: The missing conserved phenylalanine or tryptophan at the end of this CDR3 makes a read error likely. The chain joins TRBV5-1 to TRBJ1-4; no clear D gene. V was clipped by 0 bases and J by 5 bases, with 11 bases between them. Per the germline V gene, CDR1 is SGHRS and CDR2 is YFSETQ. CDR3 length: 15 amino acids. The CDR3 loop is CASSLVPGTNEKLFL. Written as DNA, the CDR3 is TGCGCCAGCAGCTTGGTTCCAGGAACCAATGAAAAACTGTTTCTT.

The rearrangement links TRBV10-1 to TRBJ2-1, with TRBD2 identical over 14 bases. The junction had 2 bases not matched to a gene; V was cut back by 4 bases and J by 12 bases. This CDR3 spans 13 amino acids. Germline lookup yields CDR1 WNHNN and CDR2 SYGVQD (reference sequence). The CDR3 spells CASSGGLAGVQFF. The CDR3 DNA is TGCGCCAGCAGTGGGGGACTAGCGGGAGTGCAGTTCTTC.

The J gene is TRBJ2-1, the V gene TRBV7-3; D might be TRBD2 (5 bases). Germline V gene data show CDR1 as SGHTA and CDR2 as FQGTGA. With 1 base removed from V and 6 bases from J, the gap between germline ends came to 13 bases. The CDR3 is 15 amino acids. In nucleotides, the CDR3 is TGTGCCAGCAGCTTAATCCCGACGGGATCCAATGAGCAGTTCTTC. This encodes CASSLIPTGSNEQFF.

The chain uses TRBV5-1 and TRBJ2-1, with a weak D call TRBD2 (6 bases). Trimming took 2 bases from V and 8 from J, leaving 17 bases between them. The CDR3 is made up of 15 amino acids. Germline V gene sequence: CDR1 SGHRS, CDR2 YFSETQ. The CDR3 loop is CASSFPAGKGDEQFF. In DNA, the CDR3 is TGCGCCAGCAGCTTTCCAGCGGGCAAAGGGGATGAGCAGTTCTTC.

The table lists this clone with a few counts. The same CDR3 also results from other DNA sequences found in this sample. The chain couples TRBV19 to TRBJ1-5, with D possibly being TRBD1 (5 bases). V was cut by 4 bases and J by 2 bases, with 12 bases left in between. The V gene's germline CDR1 is LNHDA and CDR2 SQIVND (reference sequence). CDR3 size: 15 residues. This CDR3 is CASSTGKRGNQPQHF. CDR3 sequence (DNA): TGTGCCAGTAGTACAGGGAAAAGAGGCAATCAGCCCCAGCATTTT.

There are a few counts of this clone. V is TRBV5-1 and J is TRBJ2-7; 8 nucleotides agree with TRBD2. The CDR3 spans 15 residues. Germline V gene sequence: CDR1 SGHRS, CDR2 YFSETQ. The V gene end was trimmed by 4 bases and the J gene end by 3 bases; junction bases not matched to a gene: 9. CDR3 DNA: TGCGCCAGCAGCCGCTCCGGGGGGGGAGACTACGAGCAGTACTTC. Protein: CASSRSGGGDYEQYF.

CDR3 in amino acids: CASSPTGTGETQYF. The CDR3 DNA is TGTGCCAGCAGCCCAACCGGGACAGGGGAGACCCAGTACTTC. The V and J genes are TRBV7-6 and TRBJ2-5, with 9 bases aligning to TRBD1. CDR3 length: 14 residues. J lost 5 bases, V lost 5 bases, and 6 bases had no gene match. Germline V gene sequence: CDR1 SGHVS, CDR2 FNYEAQ.